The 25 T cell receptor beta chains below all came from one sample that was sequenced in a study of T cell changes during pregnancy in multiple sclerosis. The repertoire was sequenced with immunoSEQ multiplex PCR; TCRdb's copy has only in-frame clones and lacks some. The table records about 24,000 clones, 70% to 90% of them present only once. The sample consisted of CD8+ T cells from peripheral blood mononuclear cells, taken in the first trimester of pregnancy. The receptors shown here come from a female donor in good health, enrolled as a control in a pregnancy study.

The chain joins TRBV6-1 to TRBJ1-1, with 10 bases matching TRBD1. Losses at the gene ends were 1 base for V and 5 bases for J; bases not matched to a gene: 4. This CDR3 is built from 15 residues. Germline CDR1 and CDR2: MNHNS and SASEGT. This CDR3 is CASSEGTGGFTEAFF. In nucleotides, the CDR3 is TGTGCCAGCAGTGAAGGGACAGGGGGATTTACTGAAGCTTTCTTT.

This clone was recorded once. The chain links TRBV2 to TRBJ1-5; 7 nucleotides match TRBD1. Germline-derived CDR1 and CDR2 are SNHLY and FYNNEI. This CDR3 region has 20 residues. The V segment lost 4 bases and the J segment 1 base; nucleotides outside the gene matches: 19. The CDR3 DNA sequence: TGTGCCAGCAGTGCGAGGTCCACAGGGGTCGAGGGACCAAGCAATCAGCCCCAGCATTTT. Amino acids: CASSARSTGVEGPSNQPQHF.

The CDR3 DNA sequence: TGTGCCAGCAGTGTCCTGACAGGCGAGAGAGGCTACACCTTC. Translating gives CASSVLTGERGYTF. The chain is built from TRBV6-1 and TRBJ1-2; TRBD1 might be the D (6 bases). Per the germline V gene, CDR1 is MNHNS and CDR2 is SASEGT. The CDR3 extends over 14 amino acids. Trimming left V 4 bases short and J 8 bases short, with 17 bases between.

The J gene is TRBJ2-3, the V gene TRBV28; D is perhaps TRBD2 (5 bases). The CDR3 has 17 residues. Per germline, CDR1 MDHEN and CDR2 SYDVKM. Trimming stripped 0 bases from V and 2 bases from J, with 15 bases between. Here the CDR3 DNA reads TGTGCCAGCAGTTTATGGCGGGTTACCCCGAACACAGATACGCAGTATTTT. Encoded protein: CASSLWRVTPNTDTQYF.

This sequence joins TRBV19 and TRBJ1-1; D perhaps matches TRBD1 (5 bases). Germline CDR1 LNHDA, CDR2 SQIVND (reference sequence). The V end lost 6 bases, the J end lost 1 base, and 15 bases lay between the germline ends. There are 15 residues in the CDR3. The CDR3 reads CASSPPLTGNTEAFF. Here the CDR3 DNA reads TGTGCCAGTAGCCCACCTCTCACAGGGAACACTGAAGCTTTCTTT.

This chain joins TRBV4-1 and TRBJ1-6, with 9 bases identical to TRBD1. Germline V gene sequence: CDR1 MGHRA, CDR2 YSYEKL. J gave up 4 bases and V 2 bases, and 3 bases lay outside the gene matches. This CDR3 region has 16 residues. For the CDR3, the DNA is TGCGCCAGCAGCCAAAGACAGGGGGGATATAATTCACCCCTCCACTTT. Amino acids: CASSQRQGGYNSPLHF.

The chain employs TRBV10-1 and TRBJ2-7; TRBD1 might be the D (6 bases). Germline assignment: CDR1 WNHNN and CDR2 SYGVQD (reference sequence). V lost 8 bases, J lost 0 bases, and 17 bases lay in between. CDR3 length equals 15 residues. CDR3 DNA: TGCGCCAGCCCGGGGCCCGGACAGAGCTCCTACGAGCAGTACTTC. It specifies CASPGPGQSSYEQYF.

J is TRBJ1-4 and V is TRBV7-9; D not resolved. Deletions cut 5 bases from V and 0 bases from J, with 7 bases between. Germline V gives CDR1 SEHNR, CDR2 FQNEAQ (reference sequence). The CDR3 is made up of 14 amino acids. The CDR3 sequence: CASSRLATNEKLFF. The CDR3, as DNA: TGTGCCAGCAGCCGTTTAGCAACTAATGAAAAACTGTTTTTT.

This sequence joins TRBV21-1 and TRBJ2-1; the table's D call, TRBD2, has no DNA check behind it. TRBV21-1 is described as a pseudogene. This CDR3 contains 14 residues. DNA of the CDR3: TGTGCCAGCAGCAAAGGGAGAGTCCACAATGAGCAGTTCTTC. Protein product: CASSKGRVHNEQFF.

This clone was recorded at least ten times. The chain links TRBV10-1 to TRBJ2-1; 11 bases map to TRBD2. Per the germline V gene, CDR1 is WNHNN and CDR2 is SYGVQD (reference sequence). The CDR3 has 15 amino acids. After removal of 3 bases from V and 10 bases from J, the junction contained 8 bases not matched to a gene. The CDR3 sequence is CASSDRGSGREEQFF. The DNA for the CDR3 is TGCGCCAGCAGTGACCGGGGTAGCGGGAGGGAGGAGCAGTTCTTC.

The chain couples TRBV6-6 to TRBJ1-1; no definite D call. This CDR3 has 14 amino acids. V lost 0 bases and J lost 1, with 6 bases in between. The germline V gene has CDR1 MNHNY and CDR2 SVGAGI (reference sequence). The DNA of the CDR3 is TGTGCCAGCAGTTACTCTCACGGGAACACTGAAGCTTTCTTT. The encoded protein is CASSYSHGNTEAFF.

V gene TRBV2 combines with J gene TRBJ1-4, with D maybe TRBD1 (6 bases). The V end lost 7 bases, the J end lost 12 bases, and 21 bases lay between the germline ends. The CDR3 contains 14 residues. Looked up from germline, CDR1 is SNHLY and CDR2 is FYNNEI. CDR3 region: CASTRGGAVGELFF. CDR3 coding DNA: TGTGCCAGCACCCGGGGGGGCGCTGTTGGGGAACTGTTTTTT.

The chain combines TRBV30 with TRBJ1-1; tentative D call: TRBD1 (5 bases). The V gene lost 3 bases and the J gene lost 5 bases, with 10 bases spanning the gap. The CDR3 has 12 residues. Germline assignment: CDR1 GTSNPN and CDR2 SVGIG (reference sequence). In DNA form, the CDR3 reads TGTGCCTGGAGGGCCGGGGGGACTGAAGCTTTCTTT. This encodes CAWRAGGTEAFF.

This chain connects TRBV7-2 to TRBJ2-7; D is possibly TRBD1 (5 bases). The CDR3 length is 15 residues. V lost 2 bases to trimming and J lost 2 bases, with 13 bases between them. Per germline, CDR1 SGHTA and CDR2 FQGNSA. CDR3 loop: CASSLWGTQTYEQYF. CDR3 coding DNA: TGTGCCAGCAGCTTATGGGGCACTCAGACCTACGAGCAGTACTTC. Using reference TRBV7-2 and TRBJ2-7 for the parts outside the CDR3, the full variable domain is GAGVSQSPSNKVTEKGKDVELRCDPISGHTALYWYRQSLGQGLEFLIYFQGNSAPDKSGLPSDRFSAERTGGSVSTLTIQRTQQEDSAVYLCASSLWGTQTYEQYFGPGTRLTVT.

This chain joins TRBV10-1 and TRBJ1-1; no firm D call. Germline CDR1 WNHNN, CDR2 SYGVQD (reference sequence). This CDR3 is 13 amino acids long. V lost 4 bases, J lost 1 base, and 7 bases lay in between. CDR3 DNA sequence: TGCGCCAGCAGTGCTCGAGAGAACACTGAAGCTTTCTTT. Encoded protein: CASSARENTEAFF.

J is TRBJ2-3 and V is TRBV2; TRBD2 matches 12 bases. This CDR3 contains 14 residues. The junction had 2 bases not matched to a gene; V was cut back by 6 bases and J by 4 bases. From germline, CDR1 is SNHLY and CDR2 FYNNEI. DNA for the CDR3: TGTGCCAGCAGCGGACTAGCGGGGCCAGATACGCAGTATTTT. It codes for CASSGLAGPDTQYF.

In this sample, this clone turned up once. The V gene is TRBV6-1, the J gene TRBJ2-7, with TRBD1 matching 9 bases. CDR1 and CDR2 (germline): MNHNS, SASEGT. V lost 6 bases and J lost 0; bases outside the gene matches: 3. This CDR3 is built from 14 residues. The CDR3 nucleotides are TGTGCCAGCAGCACAGGGGGCAACTCCTACGAGCAGTACTTC. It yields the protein CASSTGGNSYEQYF.

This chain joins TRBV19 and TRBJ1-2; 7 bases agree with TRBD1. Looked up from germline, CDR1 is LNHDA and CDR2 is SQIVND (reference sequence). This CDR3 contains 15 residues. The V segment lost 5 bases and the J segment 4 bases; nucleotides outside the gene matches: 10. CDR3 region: CASSDGPGQSYGYTF. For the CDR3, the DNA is TGTGCCAGTAGTGATGGACCGGGACAGAGCTATGGCTACACCTTC.

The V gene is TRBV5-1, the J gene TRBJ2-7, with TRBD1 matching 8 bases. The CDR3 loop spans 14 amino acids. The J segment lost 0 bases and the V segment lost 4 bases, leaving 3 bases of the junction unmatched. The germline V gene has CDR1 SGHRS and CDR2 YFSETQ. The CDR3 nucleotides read TGCGCCAGCAGCCCCGACAGGGGCTCCTACGAGCAGTACTTC. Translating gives CASSPDRGSYEQYF. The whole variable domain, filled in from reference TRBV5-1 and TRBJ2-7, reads KAGVTQTPRYLIKTRGQQVTLSCSPISGHRSVSWYQQTPGQGLQFLFEYFSETQRNKGNFPGRFSGRQFSNSRSEMNVSTLELGDSALYLCASSPDRGSYEQYFGPGTRLTVT.

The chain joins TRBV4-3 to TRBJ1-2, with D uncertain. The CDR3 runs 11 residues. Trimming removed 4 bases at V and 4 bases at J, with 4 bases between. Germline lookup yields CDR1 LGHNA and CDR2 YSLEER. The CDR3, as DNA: TGCGCCAGCAGCCCGGGCTATGGCTACACCTTC. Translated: CASSPGYGYTF.

For the CDR3, the DNA is TGTGCCAGCAGTGAATACCGGGATTCCAATGGCTACACCTTC. Residues: CASSEYRDSNGYTF. The rearrangement uses TRBV25-1 and TRBJ1-2; D gene uncertain. The CDR3 contains 14 residues. Per the germline V gene, CDR1 is MGHDK and CDR2 is SYGVNS. V dropped 0 bases and J dropped 6 bases, with 11 bases sitting between them.

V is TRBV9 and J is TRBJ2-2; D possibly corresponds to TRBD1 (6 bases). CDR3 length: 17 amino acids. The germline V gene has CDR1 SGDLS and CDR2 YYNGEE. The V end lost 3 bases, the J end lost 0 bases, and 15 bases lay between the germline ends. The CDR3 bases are TGTGCCAGCAGCGCTTTTAGGGGGACAACGAACACCGGGGAGCTGTTTTTT. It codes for CASSAFRGTTNTGELFF.

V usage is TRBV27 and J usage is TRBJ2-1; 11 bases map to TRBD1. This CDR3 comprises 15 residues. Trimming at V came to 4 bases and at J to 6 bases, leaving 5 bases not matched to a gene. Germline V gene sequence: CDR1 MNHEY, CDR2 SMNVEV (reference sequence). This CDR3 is CASSSGQGDLNEQFF. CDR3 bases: TGTGCCAGCAGTTCGGGACAGGGGGACCTCAATGAGCAGTTCTTC.

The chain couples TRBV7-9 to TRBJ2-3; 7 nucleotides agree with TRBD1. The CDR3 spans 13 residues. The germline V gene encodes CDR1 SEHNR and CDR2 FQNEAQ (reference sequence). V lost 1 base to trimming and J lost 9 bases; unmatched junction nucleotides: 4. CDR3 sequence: CASSLGDSATQYF. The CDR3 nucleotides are TGTGCCAGCAGCTTAGGGGACAGTGCCACGCAGTATTTT. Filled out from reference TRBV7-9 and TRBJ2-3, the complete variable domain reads DTGVSQNPRHKITKRGQNVTFRCDPISEHNRLYWYRQTLGQGPEFLTYFQNEAQLEKSRLLSDRFSAERPKGSFSTLEIQRTEQGDSAMYLCASSLGDSATQYFGPGTRLTVL.

The CDR3 is CASSLGAGKYTEAFF. The CDR3, as DNA: TGTGCCAGCAGCTTAGGTGCAGGGAAGTACACTGAAGCTTTCTTT. The chain employs TRBV7-6 and TRBJ1-1; a weak D match, TRBD1 (5 bases). Germline V gene sequence: CDR1 SGHVS, CDR2 FNYEAQ. This CDR3 comprises 15 residues. V lost 1 base and J lost 3, with 12 bases in between.